One sample yielded the 13 T cell receptor beta chains listed below, sequenced in a study of blood T cell repertoires in COVID-19. Only in-frame clones appear in the TCRdb table, and some are missing; sequencing was by immunoSEQ multiplex PCR. The table records hundreds of thousands of clones, 90% of them present only once. The sequenced material came from PBMCs or T cells enriched from blood (not recorded which). The origin of the receptors is a woman under 30 with acute COVID-19.

The chain joins TRBV10-3 to TRBJ1-2; D not resolved. The CDR3 runs 16 residues. Germline V lookup: CDR1 ENHRY, CDR2 SYGVKD. The germline V and J ends were trimmed by 0 bases and 4 bases, with 15 bases remaining between them. The CDR3, as DNA: TGTGCCATCAGTGAGTCCTCGGTGTCCCGGGGCTATGGCTACACCTTC. Translating gives CAISESSVSRGYGYTF.

The genes are TRBV6-5 and TRBJ1-1; perhaps TRBD1 as D (6 bases). Germline V gives CDR1 MNHEY, CDR2 SVGAGI. The CDR3 consists of 14 residues. V dropped 4 bases and J dropped 0 bases, with 9 bases sitting between them. The DNA of the CDR3 is TGTGCCAGCAGTTCCGACAGGATGAACACTGAAGCTTTCTTT. The encoded protein is CASSSDRMNTEAFF.

The chain is built from TRBV12-3 or TRBV12-4 and TRBJ2-1; TRBD2 might be the D (5 bases). The CDR3 contains 12 residues. V lost 8 bases, J lost 6 bases, and 11 bases lay in between. The CDR3 reads CASSRAANEQFF. The CDR3 DNA reads TGTGCCAGCTCGAGAGCGGCCAATGAGCAGTTCTTC.

The gene calls are TRBV13 and TRBJ1-1, with TRBD1 identical over 7 bases. V lost 0 bases, J lost 1 base, and 5 bases stayed unmatched. CDR1 PRHDT and CDR2 FYEKMQ come from the germline V gene (reference sequence). The CDR3 runs 16 residues. Here the CDR3 reads CASSLGLGGPNTEAFF. The CDR3 nucleotides are TGTGCCAGCAGCTTAGGGCTAGGGGGCCCGAACACTGAAGCTTTCTTT.

The J gene is TRBJ1-5, the V gene TRBV19, with D possibly being TRBD1 (6 bases). The germline CDR1 and CDR2 sequences are LNHDA and SQIVND (reference sequence). The CDR3 extends over 15 amino acids. V lost 9 bases, J lost 0 bases, and 15 bases lay in between. The CDR3 sequence is CASRDTRYSNQPQHF. In DNA form, the CDR3 reads TGTGCCAGCCGGGACACCCGATATAGCAATCAGCCCCAGCATTTT.

CDR3 sequence (DNA): TGTGCCAGCACCGCCGGGACAGGGGGCACTGAAGCTTTCTTT. As protein: CASTAGTGGTEAFF. This chain uses TRBV9 with TRBJ1-1, with 11 bases aligning to TRBD1. This CDR3 is 14 amino acids long. The ends lost 6 bases at V and 4 bases at J; junction bases unmatched: 5. The germline gives CDR1 SGDLS, CDR2 YYNGEE.

The V and J genes are TRBV27 and TRBJ1-4; D ambiguous. The CDR3 sequence is 14 residues long. Trimming shortened V by 2 bases and J by 4 bases, and 8 bases separated the two germline ends. Germline CDR1 is MNHEY and CDR2 is SMNVEV (reference sequence). DNA of the CDR3: TGTGCCAGCAGTTTAGCGGGGATTAATGAAAAACTGTTTTTT. It is translated as CASSLAGINEKLFF.

V usage is TRBV27 and J usage is TRBJ2-2, with 7 bases lining up with TRBD1. Germline V lookup: CDR1 MNHEY, CDR2 SMNVEV (reference sequence). J was trimmed by 5 bases and V by 8 bases; bases with no gene match: 14. The CDR3 runs 16 residues. The CDR3 nucleotides read TGTGCCAGCGCCTTAATTACAGGGGTGTTTACCGGGGAGCTGTTTTTT. This sequence encodes CASALITGVFTGELFF.

The V and J genes are TRBV11-3 and TRBJ2-2; TRBD2 matches at 7 bases. Germline CDR1 SGHNT, CDR2 YENEEA. Trimming at V came to 1 base and at J to 3 bases, leaving 8 bases not matched to a gene. There are 17 residues in the CDR3. CDR3 residues: CASSLGAGGSYTGELFF. DNA for the CDR3: TGTGCCAGCAGCTTAGGTGCCGGCGGGAGTTACACCGGGGAGCTGTTTTTT.

This sequence joins TRBV15 and TRBJ2-7; 11 bases line up with TRBD1. Germline CDR1 reads LNHNV; CDR2 reads YYDKDF (reference sequence). CDR3 length: 17 residues. The J segment lost 3 bases and the V segment lost 4 bases, leaving 11 bases of the junction unmatched. Here the CDR3 reads CATSNALTGTGGYEQYF. The CDR3 nucleotides are TGTGCCACCAGCAACGCCTTGACCGGGACAGGGGGCTACGAGCAGTACTTC.

This chain links TRBV7-2 with TRBJ2-1; no clear D. The germline V gene encodes CDR1 SGHTA and CDR2 FQGNSA. This CDR3 comprises 15 residues. Trimming took off 5 bases at V and 2 bases at J, with 13 bases between the two ends. DNA of the CDR3: TGTGCCAGCAGCCCCGGCGGTTACACCTACAATGAGCAGTTCTTC. This sequence encodes CASSPGGYTYNEQFF.

V is TRBV6-5 and J is TRBJ2-6; a possible D gene is TRBD1 (5 bases). V lost 7 bases to trimming and J lost 2 bases, with 6 bases between them. Germline V gene lookup returns CDR1 MNHEY and CDR2 SVGAGI. The CDR3 extends over 13 amino acids. CDR3 loop: CASMGPGANVLTF. The DNA of the CDR3 is TGTGCCAGCATGGGGCCTGGGGCCAACGTCCTGACTTTC.

This chain uses TRBV6-5 with TRBJ1-5, with 8 nucleotides matching TRBD1. Germline-derived CDR1 and CDR2 are MNHEY and SVGAGI. There are 14 residues in the CDR3. Trimming took 5 bases from V and 4 from J; bases not matched to a gene: 4. The CDR3, as DNA: TGTGCCAGCAGTACTCGACAGGGGAATCAGCCCCAGCATTTT. This sequence encodes CASSTRQGNQPQHF.